Only one count was recorded for the clone carrying this T cell receptor beta chain. This sample stems from a study of control samples from healthy donors and cancer patients. TCRdb's table, derived via immunoSEQ multiplex PCR, lists solely in-frame clones and lacks some. Altogether 90,000 to 100,000 clones are present, 65% to 85% being singletons, with the ten largest covering 38%. This CDR3 region has 15 residues. The sequence derives from a man aged 65-85 years with lung cancer. Sequencing was performed on PBMCs. The J gene is TRBJ1-2, the V gene TRBV21-1; the D call TRBD1 from the table was never checked on the DNA. TRBV21-1 is tagged as a pseudogene. The chain's CDR3 is CASIPPRGIEHGYTF. The CDR3 DNA reads as TGTGCCAGCATCCCCCCCAGGGGGATCGAGCATGGCTACACCTTC.